The rows below give T cell receptor beta chains drawn from one sample of a study of radiation and T cells in renal cell carcinoma. The protocol was immunoSEQ multiplex PCR, while the TCRdb copy is restricted to in-frame clones and leaves out a portion. Of approximately 51,000 clones listed, 75% to 85% are singletons. This sample comprised blood, obtained from a patient whose treatment included radiotherapy and nephrectomy. The receptors derive from a woman in her 70s with renal cell carcinoma. Both conserved end residues are part of each CDR3. D genes are given only for firm matches. Some rows mark clone size as missing; the rest say once, few, many or name a class of expanded clone.

clone size	D gene	V gene	J gene	CDR3 protein	CDR3 DNA
NA	TRBD2	TRBV30	TRBJ2-5	CAWSLLAGEDLKETQYF	TGTGCCTGGAGTCTGCTAGCGGGAGAAGATCTTAAGGAGACCCAGTACTTC
medium-sized	NA	TRBV10-3	TRBJ2-6	CAISDRQGSSGANVLTF	TGTGCCATCAGTGACCGCCAGGGCTCCTCTGGGGCCAACGTCCTGACTTTC
NA	NA	TRBV4-1	TRBJ1-4	CASSQESTRDEKLFF	TGCGCCAGCAGCCAAGAAAGTACTCGGGACGAAAAACTGTTTTTT
few	NA	TRBV14	TRBJ2-5	CASSPRPQGTQYF	TGTGCCAGCAGCCCCCGTCCCCAAGGGACCCAGTACTTC
NA	TRBD2	TRBV13	TRBJ2-1	CASSHLGLVAGGRDNEQFF	TGTGCCAGCAGCCACCTAGGGCTGGTAGCGGGAGGTAGGGACAATGAGCAGTTCTTC
NA	TRBD2	TRBV14	TRBJ2-3	CASSRILAGTPGTDTQYF	TGTGCCAGCAGCCGAATTCTAGCGGGGACCCCCGGCACAGATACGCAGTATTTT
NA	NA	TRBV4-1	TRBJ2-1	CASSQRISSYNEQFF	TGCGCCAGCAGCCAACGGATTAGCTCCTACAATGAGCAGTTCTTC
NA	TRBD2	TRBV27	TRBJ2-1	CASRLSGPYNEQFF	TGTGCCAGCAGGCTTAGCGGGCCGTACAATGAGCAGTTCTTC
once	TRBD1	TRBV10-3	TRBJ2-2	CAIGQGALDTGELFF	TGTGCCATAGGACAGGGGGCGCTTGACACCGGGGAGCTGTTTTTT
NA	TRBD2	TRBV2	TRBJ2-5	CASSEAKRGGQETQYF	TGTGCCAGCAGTGAAGCCAAGCGGGGGGGCCAAGAGACCCAGTACTTC
NA	TRBD2	TRBV2	TRBJ2-1	CASSYSSGGDNEQFF	TGTGCCAGCAGCTACTCTAGCGGGGGGGACAATGAGCAGTTCTTC
NA	NA	TRBV18	TRBJ1-2	CASSSGDNYGYTF	TGTGCCAGCTCGTCAGGGGATAACTATGGCTACACCTTC
NA	NA	TRBV27	TRBJ1-2	CASSPGTFLYGYTF	TGTGCCAGTTCCCCTGGGACCTTTTTATATGGCTACACCTTC
NA	TRBD2	TRBV19	TRBJ2-5	CASTRGVMYQETQYF	TGTGCCAGTACCCGGGGGGTCATGTACCAAGAGACCCAGTACTTC
NA	NA	TRBV7-6	TRBJ2-5	CASSLRRAETQYF	TGTGCCAGCAGCTTACGGCGGGCAGAGACCCAGTACTTC
NA	NA	TRBV5-1	TRBJ2-5	CASSLGASHQETQYF	TGCGCCAGCAGCTTGGGCGCCAGTCACCAAGAGACCCAGTACTTC
NA	TRBD2	TRBV7-2	TRBJ2-1	CASSLSSGRGEQFF	TGTGCCAGCAGCTTATCTAGCGGGAGAGGTGAGCAGTTCTTC
NA	NA	TRBV6-1	TRBJ1-1	CASIGDGNTEAFF	TGTGCCAGCATAGGTGACGGTAACACTGAAGCTTTCTTT
NA	NA	TRBV27	TRBJ2-7	CASSLGADSSYEQYF	TGTGCCAGCAGTTTAGGAGCGGACTCGTCCTACGAGCAGTACTTC
NA	NA	TRBV14	TRBJ1-1	CASSQLQSNTEAFF	TGTGCCAGCAGCCAACTTCAGTCGAACACTGAAGCTTTCTTT
NA	NA	TRBV18	TRBJ1-4	CASSPGVDEKLFF	TGTGCCAGCTCCCCCGGGGTAGATGAAAAACTGTTTTTT
NA	TRBD1	TRBV18	TRBJ2-4	CASSPTGNRNIQYF	TGTGCCAGCTCACCGACAGGGAACAGAAACATTCAGTACTTC
NA	TRBD2	TRBV6-5	TRBJ2-1	CASSYSSGGLYNEQFF	TGTGCCAGCAGTTACTCGTCGGGAGGGCTCTACAATGAGCAGTTCTTC
NA	NA	TRBV6-1	TRBJ2-7	CASSETGPYEQYF	TGTGCCAGCAGTGAAACCGGCCCCTACGAGCAGTACTTC
NA	TRBD1	TRBV30	TRBJ1-4	CALKVGTGGLKLFF	TGTGCCCTGAAAGTAGGGACAGGGGGCCTAAAACTGTTTTTT
NA	TRBD2	TRBV10-1	TRBJ2-1	CASSESTSREQFF	TGCGCCAGCAGTGAGTCGACTAGCCGGGAGCAGTTCTTC
NA	NA	TRBV2	TRBJ1-2	CASSDSQGGNGYTF	TGTGCCAGCAGTGACTCGCAGGGTGGGAATGGCTACACCTTC
NA	NA	TRBV5-6	TRBJ2-2	CASSFQGGNTGELFF	TGTGCCAGCAGCTTCCAGGGGGGGAACACCGGGGAGCTGTTTTTT
NA	NA	TRBV27	TRBJ2-1	CASSLGGTRVYNEQFF	TGTGCCAGCAGTTTAGGCGGGACAAGAGTCTACAATGAGCAGTTCTTC
NA	NA	TRBV5-1	TRBJ2-3	CASSYDRTASTDTQYF	TGCGCCAGCAGTTACGACAGGACCGCTAGCACAGATACGCAGTATTTT
NA	NA	TRBV6-1	TRBJ2-7	CASSEGGLRGGMAYEQYF	TGTGCCAGCAGTGAAGGAGGACTTCGAGGGGGTATGGCCTACGAGCAGTACTTC
NA	NA	TRBV7-9	TRBJ2-1	CASSSLVSVNEQFF	TGTGCCAGCAGCTCACTAGTATCTGTCAATGAGCAGTTCTTC
NA	TRBD1	TRBV2	TRBJ1-2	CASKGTGGKEGYTF	TGTGCCAGCAAGGGGACAGGGGGCAAGGAAGGCTACACCTTC
NA	TRBD1	TRBV18	TRBJ2-5	CASSPGTGMETQYF	TGTGCCAGCTCACCAGGGACAGGGATGGAGACCCAGTACTTC
NA	TRBD1	TRBV6-6	TRBJ1-4	CASSYWGQENEKLFF	TGTGCCAGCAGTTACTGGGGACAGGAGAATGAAAAACTGTTTTTT
NA	TRBD1	TRBV6-1	TRBJ1-4	CASSEDDRGREKLFF	TGTGCCAGCAGTGAGGACGACAGGGGGAGAGAAAAACTGTTTTTT
few	NA	TRBV10-1	TRBJ1-6	CASSESSQGNSPLHF	TGCGCCAGCAGTGAGTCGAGCCAGGGGAATTCACCCCTCCACTTT
few	NA	TRBV2	TRBJ2-7	CASSVESYEQYF	TGTGCCAGCAGTGTGGAATCGTACGAGCAGTACTTC
NA	NA	TRBV19	TRBJ2-1	CASSEIRETLLIF	TGTGCCAGTAGTGAGATCCGGGAAACCCTGCTGATCTTC
NA	NA	TRBV15	TRBJ2-7	CATSLQGGGYEQYF	TGTGCCACCAGCCTCCAAGGAGGGGGATACGAGCAGTACTTC
few	NA	TRBV21-1	TRBJ1-1	CASSKRGQLQGMPDTEAFF	TGTGCCAGCAGCAAAAGGGGCCAACTACAGGGGATGCCGGACACTGAAGCTTTCTTT
NA	TRBD1	TRBV6-5	TRBJ2-7	CASPHRGQGADEQYF	TGTGCCAGCCCTCACCGGGGACAGGGGGCTGATGAGCAGTACTTC
NA	NA	TRBV7-6	TRBJ2-3	CASSLSWSDTQYF	TGTGCCAGCAGCTTAAGCTGGTCAGATACGCAGTATTTT
NA	TRBD2	TRBV5-4	TRBJ2-7	CASSYYPGTSGSYEQYF	TGTGCCAGCAGTTACTATCCCGGGACTAGCGGATCCTACGAGCAGTACTTC
NA	NA	TRBV6-1	TRBJ1-2	CASSEGWGSGRGYTF	TGTGCCAGCAGTGAAGGTTGGGGGTCGGGACGAGGCTACACCTTC